The sequence of this T cell receptor beta chain was determined in a study of blood T cell repertoires in COVID-19. This CDR3 spans 14 amino acids. Germline CDR1 is SGHTA and CDR2 is FQGNSA. Trimming cost V 3 bases and J 6 bases, with 15 bases left between them. Participants came from 24 US areas, aged about 18 to 90 years. Assay: immunoSEQ multiplex PCR; the TCRdb copy retains only in-frame clones and omits some. Of 230,000 or so clones in the sample, about 88% were seen once. The sequence came from a woman aged 30 to 39 who had recovered from COVID-19. V usage is TRBV7-2 and J usage is TRBJ2-7; weak D call: TRBD1 (5 bases). The sample comprised PBMCs or T cells enriched from blood (not recorded which). CDR3 protein: CASSFAQIDSEQYF. CDR3 sequence (DNA): TGTGCCAGCAGCTTCGCTCAAATTGACAGCGAGCAGTACTTC.